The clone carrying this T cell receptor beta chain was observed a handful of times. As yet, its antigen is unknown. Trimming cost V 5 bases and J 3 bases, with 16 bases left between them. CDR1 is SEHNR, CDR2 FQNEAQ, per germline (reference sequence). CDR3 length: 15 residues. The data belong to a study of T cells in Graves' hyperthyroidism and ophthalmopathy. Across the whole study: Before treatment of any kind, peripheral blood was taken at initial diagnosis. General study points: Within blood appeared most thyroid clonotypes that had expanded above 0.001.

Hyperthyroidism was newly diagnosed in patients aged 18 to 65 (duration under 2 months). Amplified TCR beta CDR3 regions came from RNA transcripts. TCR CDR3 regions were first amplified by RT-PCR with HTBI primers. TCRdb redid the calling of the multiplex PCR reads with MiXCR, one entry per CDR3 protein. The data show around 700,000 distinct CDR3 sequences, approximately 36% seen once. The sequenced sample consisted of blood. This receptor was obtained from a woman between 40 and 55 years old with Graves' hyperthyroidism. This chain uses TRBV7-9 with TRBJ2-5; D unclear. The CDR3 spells CASSHSPRSEETQYF. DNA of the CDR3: TGTGCCAGCAGCCATTCCCCCCGCAGCGAAGAGACCCAGTACTTC.